Each of the 17 T cell receptor beta chains below was sequenced from the same sample in a study of T cell responses to AZD1222 COVID-19 vaccine. TCRdb keeps only in-frame clones here, not all; method: immunoSEQ multiplex PCR. Among tens of thousands of clones listed, 85% to 90% were seen once. The sequenced sample was peripheral blood, obtained on day 0 of AZD1222 vaccination. These receptors were obtained from an adult in good health.

The genes are TRBV27 and TRBJ1-1; D perhaps matches TRBD1 (6 bases). Germline V gives CDR1 MNHEY, CDR2 SMNVEV (reference sequence). The CDR3 covers 14 residues. With 1 base removed from V and 3 bases from J, the gap between germline ends came to 9 bases. The CDR3 DNA sequence: TGTGCCAGCAGTTTATACAGGGTTGACACTGAAGCTTTCTTT. Amino acids: CASSLYRVDTEAFF.

The rearrangement uses TRBV6-5 and TRBJ1-1; D remains ambiguous. Germline lookup yields CDR1 MNHEY and CDR2 SVGAGI. V was pared by 8 bases and J by 7 bases, with 14 bases between. The CDR3 has 12 residues. In nucleotides, the CDR3 is TGTGCCAGCGCCCCAAGAGGCCTTGAAGCTTTCTTT. Translated: CASAPRGLEAFF.

The V and J genes are TRBV30 and TRBJ1-4, with D unclear. CDR3 size: 13 residues. Germline values: CDR1 GTSNPN, CDR2 SVGIG (reference sequence). The V end lost 2 bases, the J end lost 5 bases, and 9 bases lay between the germline ends. CDR3 sequence reads: CAWSKGLNEKLFF. DNA of the CDR3: TGTGCCTGGAGTAAAGGACTAAATGAAAAACTGTTTTTT.

The chain links TRBV5-6 to TRBJ1-3, with a possible D match to TRBD1 (6 bases). CDR3 length: 14 residues. The V end was cut by 6 bases, the J end by 0 bases, with 10 bases between. Germline lookup yields CDR1 SGHDT and CDR2 YYEEEE. CDR3 region: CASTRTVSGNTIYF. The CDR3 region has the DNA TGTGCCAGCACCCGGACAGTCTCTGGAAACACCATATATTTT.

The chain employs TRBV7-6 and TRBJ2-2, with 11 bases fitting TRBD1. In germline, CDR1 is SGHVS, CDR2 FNYEAQ. CDR3 length equals 15 residues. The ends lost 5 bases at V and 5 bases at J; junction bases unmatched: 4. The DNA of the CDR3 is TGTGCCAGCAGCCAGGACAGGGGGCGTACCGGGGAGCTGTTTTTT. Translation: CASSQDRGRTGELFF.

The chain couples TRBV19 to TRBJ1-1; no firm D call. Deletions cut 5 bases from V and 4 bases from J, with 5 bases between. The germline CDR1 and CDR2 sequences are LNHDA and SQIVND (reference sequence). CDR3 length equals 11 residues. CDR3 nucleotides: TGTGCCAGTAGTGTGTTCACTGAAGCTTTCTTT. It is translated as CASSVFTEAFF.

J is TRBJ1-2 and V is TRBV29-1; D gene ambiguous. Trimming left V 7 bases short and J 3 bases short, with 21 bases between. The CDR3 contains 15 residues. Germline V gene data show CDR1 as SQVTM and CDR2 as ANQGSEA. The CDR3, as DNA: TGCAGCGCCCCACCTGATCCCCCAAGGGACTATGGCTACACCTTC. This codes for CSAPPDPPRDYGYTF.

A few counts support this clone. The chain has TRBV5-1 and TRBJ2-1, with 11 bases fitting TRBD2. This CDR3 has 16 amino acids. The junction had 6 bases not matched to a gene; V was cut back by 3 bases and J by 4 bases. The germline V gene encodes CDR1 SGHRS and CDR2 YFSETQ. The CDR3 DNA follows: TGCGCCAGCAGCTGGATACTAGCGGGGGTTTACAATGAGCAGTTCTTC. Translating gives CASSWILAGVYNEQFF. The full variable domain, in which reference TRBV5-1 and TRBJ2-1 provide the parts outside the CDR3, is KAGVTQTPRYLIKTRGQQVTLSCSPISGHRSVSWYQQTPGQGLQFLFEYFSETQRNKGNFPGRFSGRQFSNSRSEMNVSTLELGDSALYLCASSWILAGVYNEQFFGPGTRLTVL.

The chain uses TRBV24-1 and TRBJ2-2, with 8 bases identical to TRBD1. Trimming took 5 bases from V and 5 from J; bases not matched to a gene: 3. The germline gives CDR1 KGHDR, CDR2 SFDVKD. The CDR3 length is 14 residues. The CDR3 bases are TGTGCCACCAGTGCCCGACAGGGGACCGGGGAGCTGTTTTTT. Protein: CATSARQGTGELFF.

The rearrangement joins TRBV4-1 to TRBJ2-2; D ambiguous. Germline V gives CDR1 MGHRA, CDR2 YSYEKL. The CDR3 has 14 amino acids. With 1 base removed from V and 5 bases from J, the gap between germline ends came to 8 bases. CDR3 residues: CASSQARVTGELFF. CDR3 nucleotides: TGCGCCAGCAGCCAAGCAAGGGTAACCGGGGAGCTGTTTTTT.

The V and J genes are TRBV7-9 and TRBJ2-7; no clear D. The germline V gene has CDR1 SEHNR and CDR2 FQNEAQ (reference sequence). The CDR3 contains 13 residues. V was pared by 5 bases and J by 6 bases, with 14 bases between. CDR3 in amino acids: CASSEGPVIEQYF. In DNA, the CDR3 is TGTGCCAGCAGCGAAGGACCCGTAATCGAGCAGTACTTC.

This sequence joins TRBV3-1 (or the pseudogene TRBV3-2) and TRBJ1-2; unclear D gene. This CDR3 has 14 amino acids. V shed 4 bases and J shed 8 bases, with 17 bases lying between them. Germline loops: CDR1 LGHDT, CDR2 YNNKEL (reference sequence). Here the CDR3 reads CASSPRGSSGGYTF. CDR3 DNA sequence: TGTGCCAGCAGCCCCCGGGGAAGCTCCGGGGGCTACACCTTC.

This clone is a singleton in its sample. V usage is TRBV5-1 and J usage is TRBJ2-2; 11 positions agree with TRBD1. Germline CDR1 reads SGHRS; CDR2 reads YFSETQ. J was trimmed by 4 bases and V by 1 base; bases with no gene match: 9. The CDR3 loop spans 18 amino acids. DNA of the CDR3: TGCGCCAGCAGCTTGTTCCCCGGACAGGGGGCAGGCACCGGGGAGCTGTTTTTT. Its protein is CASSLFPGQGAGTGELFF.

The genes are TRBV3-1 (or the pseudogene TRBV3-2) and TRBJ1-2; 9 bases align to TRBD1. Per the germline V gene, CDR1 is LGHDT and CDR2 is YNNKEL (reference sequence). This CDR3 is 16 amino acids long. Germline trimming cut 1 base from V and 4 bases from J; bases unmatched to any gene: 7. CDR3 in amino acids: CASSQVGQGFAYGYTF. The CDR3 DNA follows: TGTGCCAGCAGCCAAGTAGGACAGGGGTTTGCCTATGGCTACACCTTC.

The rearrangement uses TRBV6-2 or TRBV6-3 and TRBJ1-2; D not resolved. The V and J ends lost 4 bases and 7 bases respectively, with 22 bases between them. Germline assignment: CDR1 MNHEY and CDR2 SVGEGT. The CDR3 sequence is 16 residues long. CDR3 in DNA: TGTGCCAGCAGTTTTATGCGTGGGGTGCAGAATGGTGGCTACACCTTC. Its translation: CASSFMRGVQNGGYTF.

CDR3 in DNA: TGTGCCAGCAGCTTGAAGGCGTCCGGCAGCAACTATGGCTACACCTTC. It is translated as CASSLKASGSNYGYTF. This chain uses TRBV5-6 with TRBJ1-2; no clear D. Germline V gene sequence: CDR1 SGHDT, CDR2 YYEEEE. The germline V and J ends were trimmed by 1 base and 2 bases, with 15 bases remaining between them. CDR3 size: 16 residues.

This chain connects TRBV5-1 to TRBJ1-2; 8 bases agree with TRBD1. Trimming removed 4 bases from V and 0 bases from J; junction bases left unmatched: 5. Germline V gene data show CDR1 as SGHRS and CDR2 as YFSETQ. The CDR3 length is 15 residues. The chain's CDR3 is CASSPGQAANYGYTF. Written as DNA, the CDR3 is TGCGCCAGCAGCCCGGGACAGGCGGCTAACTATGGCTACACCTTC.